This T cell receptor (beta chain) derives from a study of PD-1 blockade in classical Hodgkin lymphoma. Worth noting for this clone: The antigen is unknown.

Sequenced by immunoSEQ multiplex PCR; TCRdb stores in-frame clones only, minus some. The sample includes 29,000 or so clones, 55% to 75% of them seen just once. Germline V gene data show CDR1 as SQVTM and CDR2 as ANQGSEA. V was pared by 4 bases and J by 4 bases, with 10 bases between. This CDR3 region has 12 residues. Autologous stem cell transplantation was followed by relapse in every patient, and brentuximab vedotin exposure varied. General study results and limits: Complete responders matched newly diagnosed patients in baseline diversity. Significant TCR diversity gains by C4D1 occurred in CD4+ but not CD8+ cells.

The sequenced sample was peripheral blood mononuclear cells (PBMCs), obtained before the second cycle of nivolumab. The TCR sequence derives from a human donor with classical Hodgkin lymphoma. The chain combines TRBV29-1 with TRBJ1-2; D remains unclear. The CDR3 DNA reads TGCAGCGTTGTGGGCGGACTCTATGGCTACACCTTC. It yields the protein CSVVGGLYGYTF.